This T cell receptor (beta chain) was sequenced in a study of neoadjuvant nivolumab and ipilimumab in lung cancer. The study, taken as a whole, reports: Higher pretherapy blood TCR richness went with higher resected-tumor richness.

Here immunoSEQ multiplex PCR was the method, and the copy in TCRdb shows in-frame clones only, minus some. The sample lists several thousand clones; around 81% were seen once. Trimming removed 4 bases from V and 0 bases from J, with 7 bases in between. Per the germline V gene, CDR1 is SGHDT and CDR2 is YYEEEE. CDR3 length: 14 amino acids. In the case of this clone: The target antigen is unknown.

J is TRBJ1-4 and V is TRBV5-6; D is unresolved. The clonotype comes from an adult with non-small cell lung cancer. Some clones in this sample may be carry-over from other donors' samples. Material: normal lung tissue adjacent to the tumor, obtained after neoadjuvant nivolumab, alone or with ipilimumab, at or shortly before surgery. The CDR3 DNA sequence: TGTGCCAGCAGCCCGGGTGCAACTAATGAAAAACTGTTTTTT. It encodes CASSPGATNEKLFF.